This is a list of T cell receptor beta chains from one sample in a study of T-cell memory formation after mild COVID-19. A single record per CDR3 protein comes from TCRdb applying MiXCR to the 5' RACE reads. The data show about 600,000 distinct CDR3 sequences, with 20% to 25% seen just once and approximately 8.4% held by the top ten. The specimen sequenced was PBMCs or a T cell subset sorted from them (not recorded which). These receptors were collected from an adult woman who had mild COVID-19 (a few samples of this study predate the infection). Cell type and time point are not known. Each CDR3 is given with its conserved first and last residue. The D gene is left open where the match is weak. Clone size is stated in some rows and not others, as once, few, many or a class when expanded.

length,V,size,J,D,DNA,CDR3
13,TRBV10-3,NA,TRBJ1-3,NA,TGTGCCATCGCAGAACATTCGGGAAACACCATATATTTT,CAIAEHSGNTIYF
13,TRBV10-3,few,TRBJ1-1,NA,TGTGCCATCAGCCAGGGAGAGGGCACTGAAGCTTTCTTT,CAISQGEGTEAFF
14,TRBV29-1,few,TRBJ2-7,TRBD1,TGCAGCGTTGTTTTGACAGGGGGATTGAACGAGCAGTACTTC,CSVVLTGGLNEQYF
15,TRBV5-5,few,TRBJ2-7,NA,TGTGCCAGCAGCTTGGAAGGACCGAGAACCTACGAGCAGTACTTC,CASSLEGPRTYEQYF
12,TRBV29-1,many,TRBJ2-3,NA,TGCAGCGTTGAAGTCAGGCAGAATACGCAGTATTTT,CSVEVRQNTQYF
13,TRBV20-1,few,TRBJ1-6,TRBD1,TGCAGTGCCCCGACAGGGGGTAATTCACCCCTCCACTTT,CSAPTGGNSPLHF
16,TRBV12-5,few,TRBJ2-2,TRBD1,TGTGCTAGTGGTCCCCCAGACAGGGTGGGAACCGGGGAGCTGTTTTTT,CASGPPDRVGTGELFF
14,TRBV10-3,few,TRBJ1-5,NA,TGTGCCATCAGCCAAGGGGGGAGCAATCAGCCCCAGCATTTT,CAISQGGSNQPQHF
13,TRBV4-3,NA,TRBJ2-3,NA,TGCGCCAGCAGCCAAGACGCGGCGGTGCCGCAGTATTTT,CASSQDAAVPQYF
16,TRBV6-4,few,TRBJ2-3,TRBD2,TGTGCCAGCAGTCCGGGACTAGCGGGAGGGAAGGATACGCAGTATTTT,CASSPGLAGGKDTQYF
17,TRBV29-1,few,TRBJ1-1,NA,TGCAGCGCCCTACCGCGCGTCGGGGGGCTCACGAACACTGAAGCTTTCTTT,CSALPRVGGLTNTEAFF
16,TRBV27,few,TRBJ2-3,NA,TGTGCCAGCAGTCGCTACAGGGCCACTAGCACAGATACGCAGTATTTT,CASSRYRATSTDTQYF
15,TRBV7-2,NA,TRBJ1-5,TRBD1,TGTGCCAGCAGCCCCAGCAGGGGGAATAATCAGCCCCAGCATTTT,CASSPSRGNNQPQHF
13,TRBV7-9,NA,TRBJ2-2,NA,TGTGCCAGCAGCGGGCAGGGCCCCGGGGAGCTGTTTTTT,CASSGQGPGELFF
16,TRBV4-1,NA,TRBJ2-1,NA,TGCGCCAGCCGCCAGCTCGACATCCTGTCCTACAATGAGCAGTTCTTC,CASRQLDILSYNEQFF
11,TRBV20-1,NA,TRBJ2-7,NA,TGCAGTGCCCTTAGATCCTACGAGCAGTACTTC,CSALRSYEQYF
12,TRBV19,few,TRBJ2-1,NA,TGTGCCAGCACCCACTCCTACAATGAGCAGTTCTTC,CASTHSYNEQFF
12,TRBV29-1,NA,TRBJ2-5,NA,TGCAGCGTTGTGAGGACAGAAGAGACCCAGTACTTC,CSVVRTEETQYF
11,TRBV20-1,once,TRBJ2-7,NA,TGCAGTGCTTTGGTTGGTCGGGTGAAGTACTTC,CSALVGRVKYF
16,TRBV7-2,NA,TRBJ1-2,NA,TGTGCCAGCAGGGGGGGTACAGGGAGGGGCAAGTCGGGCTACACCTTC,CASRGGTGRGKSGYTF
12,TRBV7-6,NA,TRBJ2-7,NA,TGTGCCAGCAGCCCCCAGGGCAACGAGCAGTACTTC,CASSPQGNEQYF
17,TRBV11-3,few,TRBJ2-1,TRBD2,TGTGCCAGCAGCCAGTTGAACCTAGCGGGAGATGGCAATGAGCAGTTCTTC,CASSQLNLAGDGNEQFF
14,TRBV30,NA,TRBJ2-2,TRBD2,TGTGCCTGGGAGCGGGAGTTGAACACCGGGGAGCTGTTTTTT,CAWERELNTGELFF
15,TRBV4-1,few,TRBJ1-1,NA,TGCGCCAGCAGCCAAGATCTCTCCAGGGGTACTGAAGCTTTCTTT,CASSQDLSRGTEAFF
15,TRBV6-2/TRBV6-3,NA,TRBJ1-6,TRBD1,TGTGCCAGCAGTTATGGACAGGGTGTTGGTTCACCCCTCCACTTT,CASSYGQGVGSPLHF
15,TRBV4-1,once,TRBJ1-1,NA,TGCGCCAGCAGCCAAGTAGAAGGGAGGGGCACTGAAGCTTTCTTT,CASSQVEGRGTEAFF
16,TRBV7-8,few,TRBJ2-5,NA,TGTGCCAGCAGCTTATCGTTAATGTCAATCGCGGAGACCCAGTACTTC,CASSLSLMSIAETQYF
16,TRBV7-9,NA,TRBJ2-4,TRBD1,TGTGCCAGCAGCTTGCCGGGACAGGGAGGCAAAAACATTCAGTACTTC,CASSLPGQGGKNIQYF
17,TRBV15,few,TRBJ2-1,TRBD1,TGTGCCACCAGCAGAGATCTTCAGGGGGCGGCCTACAATGAGCAGTTCTTC,CATSRDLQGAAYNEQFF